This T cell receptor (beta chain) was recovered during a study of siplizumab effects on memory and regulatory T cells (dated by TCRdb to about 2019). Concerning the study at large: The study examined how the anti-CD2 antibody siplizumab affects alloreactive T-cell subsets in allogeneic mixed lymphocyte reactions built from human PBMCs. What the research found in general, with its limitations: Unstimulated naive T cells appeared to be more diverse than memory T cells, and naive cells seemed to make a substantial contribution to the alloresponse. Siplizumab significantly reduced the cumulative frequency of alloreactive sequences traceable to unstimulated CD4+ memory T cells. The suppressive function of proliferating Tregs from siplizumab cultures was not functionally confirmed. Because sequences at frequencies below about 10^-5 were poorly captured, only a minor fraction of alloreactive clones could be mapped back to unstimulated subsets. Roughly 80-97% of proliferating CD4+ or CD8+ clones could not be assigned a naive or memory phenotype. Of the alloreactive CD4+ clones that could be mapped, the Treg-derived share averaged approximately 67% with siplizumab compared with approximately 25% in control reactions.

Sorted unstimulated T cells and proliferating T cells recovered from mixed lymphocyte reactions were subjected to TCRbeta CDR3 sequencing. Fresh whole blood from nine to ten HLA-typed healthy donors was used as the source from which PBMCs were isolated. The library relied on the immunoSEQ multiplex PCR assay. Some 1.1 x 10^5 TCR templates per sample were assayed by the deep sequencing platform. Genomic DNA extracted from sorted T cells was used for TCRbeta CDR3 sequencing. The study's own analysis went as follows. The R programming language was used for clonal analysis of TCRbeta CDR3 data. Comparing unstimulated samples against CFSE-low samples taken after the reaction was how alloreactive CD4+ and CD8+ clones were defined. Alloreactive CD4+ clones were assigned to regulatory or non-regulatory origin by matching sequences to sorted unstimulated Treg and non-Treg repertoires. Imported from immuneACCESS, the table was reduced by TCRdb to in-frame sequences with V and J called. These copies leave out some clones; in studies compared against another copy, an unresolved V gene accounts for under half, and the cause of the remainder is not known. The D gene and trimming were derived from the DNA, and the V and J assignments and clone size from that table. The table for this sample lists approximately 100,000 clones; 75% to 95% of them were counted only once. The ten largest account for about 2.6% of the sample.

V drops 4 bases and J drops 0 bases, leaving 7 bases in between. The CDR3 numbers 14 residues from cysteine through phenylalanine. Of all the DNA, just the CDR3 is kept, 42 bases in frame from base 1. For CDR1 and CDR2, the germline V gene (reference sequence) lists LNHDA and SQIVND. Notes on this clone: Its specific antigen is unknown. Per-base qualities were not stored, and no clone one base away is much larger.

This chain is built from TRBV19 and TRBJ1-5; the D gene assignment is ambiguous. The TCR comes from a human donor in good health. Some clones in this sample may be carry-over from other donors' samples. The specimen sequenced was CD4+ T cells sorted from blood. The DNA is TGTGCCAGTAGTAGATTTTATAGCAATCAGCCCCAGCATTTT. Its protein is CASSRFYSNQPQHF. With all but the CDR3 taken from the reference TRBV19 and TRBJ1-5 genes, the full variable domain is: DGGITQSPKYLFRKEGQNVTLSCEQNLNHDAMYWYRQDPGQGLRLIYYSQIVNDFQKGDIAEGYSVSREKKESFPLTVTSAQKNPTAFYLCASSRFYSNQPQHFGDGTRLSIL.